Following are 8 T cell receptor beta chains from one sample sequenced in a study of blood T cell repertoires in COVID-19. Repertoires were generated with immunoSEQ multiplex PCR, while TCRdb's copy carries only in-frame clones and drops some. The repertoire holds about 150,000 clones, with approximately 86% as singletons. The sample was peripheral blood. These TCRs come from a woman in her thirties or forties with active or convalescent COVID-19.

The rearrangement uses TRBV7-2 and TRBJ2-3, with 13 bases aligning to TRBD2. Germline V gene sequence: CDR1 SGHTA, CDR2 FQGNSA. The CDR3 has 15 amino acids. The V gene end was trimmed by 5 bases and the J gene end by 7 bases; junction bases not matched to a gene: 6. This CDR3 is CASSAGLAGVHTQYF. The CDR3 DNA is TGTGCCAGCAGCGCTGGACTAGCGGGAGTGCATACGCAGTATTTT.

The rearrangement joins TRBV6-1 to TRBJ1-5, with 7 bases identical to TRBD1. V gave up 2 bases and J gave up 6 bases; unmatched junction bases: 13. CDR3 length: 17 amino acids. Germline V CDR1 and CDR2: MNHNS, SASEGT. The CDR3 protein is CASSETHLQGWGQPQHF. CDR3 bases: TGTGCCAGCAGTGAAACGCACCTACAGGGGTGGGGTCAGCCCCAGCATTTT.

This clone came up a few times. The CDR3 sequence is CASSFGPSVSSGANVLTF. The CDR3 coding sequence is TGTGCCAGCAGCTTTGGGCCGTCAGTGAGCTCTGGGGCCAACGTCCTGACTTTC. This rearrangement joins TRBV7-6 to TRBJ2-6, with D unclear. Germline V CDR1 and CDR2: SGHVS, FNYEAQ. Trimming pared 3 bases from V and 0 bases from J, leaving 15 bases between. CDR3 length: 18 amino acids.

This clone has just a few counts. The chain carries TRBV18 and TRBJ2-7, with 10 bases fitting TRBD2. J gave up 7 bases and V 3 bases, and 9 bases lay outside the gene matches. Germline values: CDR1 KGHSH, CDR2 LQKENI. This CDR3 is 15 amino acids long. CDR3 region: CASSPPLAGAVEQYF. As DNA, the CDR3 is TGTGCCAGCTCACCCCCGCTAGCGGGAGCGGTAGAGCAGTACTTC. Together with reference TRBV18 and TRBJ2-7, the CDR3 gives the full variable domain: NAGVMQNPRHLVRRRGQEARLRCSPMKGHSHVYWYRQLPEEGLKFMVYLQKENIIDESGMPKERFSAEFPKEGPSILRIQQVVRGDSAAYFCASSPPLAGAVEQYFGPGTRLTVT.

J is TRBJ1-4 and V is TRBV7-8; TRBD1 matches 7 bases. The trim removed 3 bases at V and 5 bases at J, leaving 6 bases unmatched. The CDR3 loop spans 15 amino acids. Germline V lookup: CDR1 SGHVS, CDR2 FQNEAQ. CDR3: CASSFEAGGNEKLFF. For the CDR3, the DNA is TGTGCCAGCAGCTTCGAGGCAGGGGGAAATGAAAAACTGTTTTTT. The full variable domain, its missing parts supplied by reference TRBV7-8 and TRBJ1-4, is GAGVSQSPRYKVAKRGQDVALRCDPISGHVSLFWYQQALGQGPEFLTYFQNEAQLDKSGLPSDRFFAERPEGSVSTLKIQRTQQEDSAVYLCASSFEAGGNEKLFFGSGTQLSVL.

The gene calls are TRBV5-1 and TRBJ2-2; tentatively, D is TRBD2 (6 bases). The germline V gene encodes CDR1 SGHRS and CDR2 YFSETQ. V was clipped by 5 bases and J by 0 bases, with 11 bases between them. The CDR3 runs 15 residues. Here the CDR3 reads CASSKGLTNTGELFF. For the CDR3, the DNA is TGCGCCAGCAGTAAGGGACTTACGAACACCGGGGAGCTGTTTTTT.

The J gene is TRBJ1-2, the V gene TRBV5-8; TRBD1 might be the D (5 bases). Looked up from germline, CDR1 is SGHTS and CDR2 is YDEGEE. Trimming shortened V by 0 bases and J by 4 bases, and 10 bases separated the two germline ends. This CDR3 has 14 residues. The CDR3 nucleotides are TGTGCCAGCAGCTTGGGCGGGGGGTCCTATGGCTACACCTTC. Amino acids: CASSLGGGSYGYTF.

The chain has TRBV30 and TRBJ2-7, with 8 bases fitting TRBD1. In germline, CDR1 is GTSNPN, CDR2 SVGIG (reference sequence). The CDR3 extends over 13 amino acids. The CDR3 here is CAGSQGAKDEQYF. Here the CDR3 DNA reads TGTGCGGGATCTCAGGGGGCAAAAGACGAGCAGTACTTC.